Sequencing of this TCR beta chain was carried out in a study of T cell changes during pregnancy in multiple sclerosis. Here immunoSEQ multiplex PCR was the method, and the copy in TCRdb shows in-frame clones only, minus some. There are some 42,000 clones in the sample; 70% to 90% occur only once, and under 1% lies in the top ten. The CDR3 covers 14 residues. V lost 0 bases, J lost 8 bases, and 10 bases lay in between. The germline gives CDR1 MNHNY, CDR2 SVGAGI (reference sequence). This clone has only one observation. The V call is TRBV6-6, the J call TRBJ1-4; D is possibly TRBD1 (5 bases). The material sequenced was CD4+ T cells from peripheral blood mononuclear cells, taken after pregnancy. The source of this sequence is a female donor with multiple sclerosis, enrolled in a pregnancy study. The CDR3 protein is CASSYSGAGEKLFF. In DNA, the CDR3 is TGTGCCAGCAGTTACTCAGGGGCAGGAGAAAAACTGTTTTTT.